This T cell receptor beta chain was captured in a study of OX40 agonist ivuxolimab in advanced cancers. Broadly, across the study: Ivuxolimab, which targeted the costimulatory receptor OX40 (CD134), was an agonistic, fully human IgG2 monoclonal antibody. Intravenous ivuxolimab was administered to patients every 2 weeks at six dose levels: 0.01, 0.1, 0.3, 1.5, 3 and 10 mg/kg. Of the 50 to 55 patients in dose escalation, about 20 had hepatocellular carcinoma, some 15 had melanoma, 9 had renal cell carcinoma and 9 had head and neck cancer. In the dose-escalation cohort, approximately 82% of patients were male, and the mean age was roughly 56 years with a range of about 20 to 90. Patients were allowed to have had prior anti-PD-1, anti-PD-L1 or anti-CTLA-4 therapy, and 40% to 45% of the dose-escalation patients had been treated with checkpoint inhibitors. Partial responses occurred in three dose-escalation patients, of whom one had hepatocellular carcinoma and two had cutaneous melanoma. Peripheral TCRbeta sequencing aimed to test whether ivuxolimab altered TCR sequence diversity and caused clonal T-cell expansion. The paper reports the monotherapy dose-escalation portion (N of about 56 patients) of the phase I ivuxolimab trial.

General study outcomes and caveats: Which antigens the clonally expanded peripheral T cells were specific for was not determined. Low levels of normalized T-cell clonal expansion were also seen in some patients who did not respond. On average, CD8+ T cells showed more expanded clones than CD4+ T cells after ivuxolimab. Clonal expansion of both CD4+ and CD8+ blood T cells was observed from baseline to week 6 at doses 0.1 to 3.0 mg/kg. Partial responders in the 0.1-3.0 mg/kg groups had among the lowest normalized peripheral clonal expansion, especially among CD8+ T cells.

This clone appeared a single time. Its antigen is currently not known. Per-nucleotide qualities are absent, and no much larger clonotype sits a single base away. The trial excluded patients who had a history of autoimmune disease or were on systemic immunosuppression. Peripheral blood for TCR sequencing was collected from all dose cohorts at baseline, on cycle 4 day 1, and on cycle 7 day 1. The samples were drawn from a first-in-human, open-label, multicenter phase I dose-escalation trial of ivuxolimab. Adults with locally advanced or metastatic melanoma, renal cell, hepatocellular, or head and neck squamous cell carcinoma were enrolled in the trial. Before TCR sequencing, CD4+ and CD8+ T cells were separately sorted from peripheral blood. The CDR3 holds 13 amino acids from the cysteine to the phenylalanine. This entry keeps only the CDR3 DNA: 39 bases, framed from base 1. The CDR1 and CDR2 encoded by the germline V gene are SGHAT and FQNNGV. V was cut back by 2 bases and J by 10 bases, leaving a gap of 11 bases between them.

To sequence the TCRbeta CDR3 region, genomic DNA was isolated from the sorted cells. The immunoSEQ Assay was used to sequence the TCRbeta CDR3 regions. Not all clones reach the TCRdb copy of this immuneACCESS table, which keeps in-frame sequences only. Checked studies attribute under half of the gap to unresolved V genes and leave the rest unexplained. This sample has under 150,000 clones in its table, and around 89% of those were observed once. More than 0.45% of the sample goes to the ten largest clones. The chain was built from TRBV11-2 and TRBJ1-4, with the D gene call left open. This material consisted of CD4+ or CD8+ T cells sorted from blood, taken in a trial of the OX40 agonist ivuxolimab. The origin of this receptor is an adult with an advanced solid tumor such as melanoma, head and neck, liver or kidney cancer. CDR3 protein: CASSLNSGGKLFF. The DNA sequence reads TGTGCCAGCAGCTTAAACAGTGGCGGAAAACTGTTTTTT.